These 29 T cell receptor beta chains originate from one sample sequenced in a study of Graves' ophthalmopathy and Graves' hyperthyroidism. Researchers took RNA transcripts and amplified TCR beta CDR3 regions from them. An opening RT-PCR round employed HTBI primers and preceded a second-round multiplex PCR. MiXCR was run by TCRdb on the multiplex PCR reads, yielding one entry per CDR3 protein. The table lists roughly 610,000 distinct CDR3 sequences, 20% to 25% of them singletons. Sequencing was done on a sample of peripheral blood. The source of these receptors is a young woman with stable Graves' hyperthyroidism. Some clones in this sample may be carry-over from other donors' samples.

This clonotype was picked up many times. This rearrangement joins TRBV20-1 to TRBJ1-6, with D unresolved. The CDR3 has 14 amino acids. CDR1 is DFQATT and CDR2 is SNEGSKA in the germline V gene (reference sequence). V lost 3 bases to trimming and J lost 5 bases, with 11 bases between them. The CDR3 loop reads CSASRGYNNSPLHF. Here the CDR3 DNA reads TGCAGTGCTAGTCGGGGTTACAATAATTCACCCCTCCACTTT.

This clonotype has ten or more counts. This chain links TRBV19 with TRBJ2-5; D uncertain. Germline CDR1 is LNHDA and CDR2 is SQIVND (reference sequence). Trimming shortened V by 6 bases and J by 7 bases, and 15 bases separated the two germline ends. CDR3 length: 13 amino acids. Here the CDR3 reads CASRDTSTGTQYF. Here the CDR3 DNA reads TGTGCCAGTAGAGATACTTCAACGGGGACCCAGTACTTC.

This clonotype was observed many times. The J gene is TRBJ1-2, the V gene TRBV30; the match to TRBD1 covers 11 bases. Per the germline V gene, CDR1 is GTSNPN and CDR2 is SVGIG (reference sequence). Unmatched junction bases numbered 7, after V lost 2 bases and J lost 5 bases. The CDR3 loop spans 15 amino acids. The CDR3 sequence is CAWSRGQGAGYGYTF. The CDR3 DNA reads as TGTGCCTGGAGTCGAGGACAGGGGGCTGGGTATGGCTACACCTTC.

This clonotype was seen repeatedly, ten times or more. J is TRBJ1-1 and V is TRBV6-1, with D possibly TRBD1 on 6 matching bases. Trimming pared 6 bases from V and 6 bases from J, leaving 17 bases between. The CDR3 has 14 residues. Germline lookup yields CDR1 MNHNS and CDR2 SASEGT. The CDR3 is CASRDAGGLAEAFF. The CDR3 DNA reads as TGTGCCAGCAGAGACGCCGGGGGGCTCGCTGAAGCTTTCTTT.

V is TRBV28 and J is TRBJ1-6; TRBD1 matches at 7 bases. Germline CDR1 reads MDHEN; CDR2 reads SYDVKM. Trimming cost V 7 bases and J 10 bases; bases outside gene matches: 19. This CDR3 is 17 amino acids long. CDR3 sequence: CASNPPRREGGRSPLHF. As DNA, the CDR3 is TGTGCCAGCAACCCGCCACGGAGGGAAGGGGGCAGATCACCCCTCCACTTT.

The chain carries TRBV28 and TRBJ1-5; TRBD1 is a possible D gene (5 bases). Per germline, CDR1 MDHEN and CDR2 SYDVKM. CDR3 length: 14 residues. The V gene lost 7 bases and the J gene lost 6 bases, with 16 bases spanning the gap. The CDR3 sequence is CASNPSGAGQPQHF. Written as DNA, the CDR3 is TGTGCCAGCAACCCCTCTGGGGCGGGTCAGCCCCAGCATTTT.

This clonotype came up many times. This chain links TRBV15 with TRBJ2-5; TRBD2 matches 11 bases. CDR3 length: 17 amino acids. The V segment lost 0 bases and the J segment 7 bases; nucleotides outside the gene matches: 10. Germline lookup yields CDR1 LNHNV and CDR2 YYDKDF (reference sequence). The CDR3 loop reads CATSRDSLAGGSSTQYF. Written as DNA, the CDR3 is TGTGCCACCAGCAGAGATAGCCTAGCGGGGGGATCATCGACCCAGTACTTC.

This clonotype has ten or more counts. V and J are TRBV6-2 or TRBV6-3 and TRBJ1-1; no clear D gene. The germline gives CDR1 MNHEY, CDR2 SVGEGT. The V gene lost 7 bases and the J gene lost 1 base, with 7 bases spanning the gap. CDR3 length equals 12 residues. This CDR3 reads CASISRNTEAFF. CDR3 in DNA: TGTGCCAGCATTTCAAGGAACACTGAAGCTTTCTTT.

At least ten counts were recorded for this clonotype. The rearrangement links TRBV3-1 to TRBJ1-1, with 7 bases that match TRBD1. The CDR3 totals 17 residues. Trimming cost V 2 bases and J 0 bases; bases outside gene matches: 9. Looked up from germline, CDR1 is LGHDT and CDR2 is YNNKEL (reference sequence). The chain's CDR3 is CASSQQLTGTMNTEAFF. CDR3 nucleotide sequence: TGTGCCAGCAGCCAACAGCTGACAGGGACAATGAACACTGAAGCTTTCTTT.

This clonotype has just a few counts. V gene TRBV12-3 or TRBV12-4 combines with J gene TRBJ1-2; 7 bases are a match to TRBD1. This CDR3 has 15 residues. Unmatched junction bases numbered 7, after V lost 6 bases and J lost 0 bases. CDR3 protein: CASRTRTGSNYGYTF. The DNA for the CDR3 is TGTGCCAGCAGGACTCGGACAGGTTCTAACTATGGCTACACCTTC.

As regards this clonotype: A much more abundant neighbour one base away suggests this may be a read error. V is TRBV19 and J is TRBJ2-2; TRBD2 is a possible D gene (5 bases). This CDR3 is built from 14 residues. Germline CDR1 and CDR2: LNHDA and SQIVND (reference sequence). CDR3: CASTQQLNTGELCF. The DNA for the CDR3 is TGTGCCAGTACGCAACAGCTTAACACCGGGGAGCTGTGTTTT.

This clonotype has more than one count but fewer than ten. V usage is TRBV11-1 and J usage is TRBJ2-2; 7 nucleotides agree with TRBD1. Trimming removed 5 bases from V and 2 bases from J; junction bases left unmatched: 11. CDR1 and CDR2 (germline): SGHAT, FQDESV (reference sequence). The CDR3 sequence is 17 residues long. The CDR3 protein is CASSPTGYETNTGELFF. Here the CDR3 DNA reads TGTGCCAGCAGCCCGACAGGGTATGAAACTAACACCGGGGAGCTGTTTTTT.

This clonotype was observed at least ten times. The CDR3 sequence is CASSYTVSYEQYF. The CDR3 bases are TGTGCCAGCAGTTACACCGTATCCTACGAGCAGTACTTC. This sequence joins TRBV6-2 or TRBV6-3 and TRBJ2-7, with D hard to call. Deletions cut 2 bases from V and 1 base from J, with 6 bases between. The CDR3 runs 13 residues. The germline CDR1 and CDR2 sequences are MNHEY and SVGEGT.

This clonotype has at least ten counts. The chain recombines TRBV20-1 with TRBJ2-7; perhaps TRBD1 as D (5 bases). Per germline, CDR1 DFQATT and CDR2 SNEGSKA (reference sequence). The CDR3 is 13 residues long. With 7 bases removed from V and 0 bases from J, the gap between germline ends came to 13 bases. CDR3 sequence (DNA): TGCAGTGTCCCGACAGCTCACTCCTACGAGCAGTACTTC. Its translation: CSVPTAHSYEQYF.

This clonotype was observed a few times. The genes are TRBV28 and TRBJ2-5; TRBD2 matches at 7 bases. J lost 3 bases, V lost 2 bases, and 24 bases had no gene match. This CDR3 is built from 21 residues. Germline V gene sequence: CDR1 MDHEN, CDR2 SYDVKM. This chain's CDR3 is CASSLIRYYPWGGKGEETQYF. As DNA, the CDR3 is TGTGCCAGCAGTTTAATCAGATATTATCCCTGGGGGGGGAAGGGAGAAGAGACCCAGTACTTC.

The chain joins TRBV12-3 or TRBV12-4 to TRBJ1-2; D not resolved. V lost 3 bases and J lost 3, with 11 bases in between. The CDR3 is 14 amino acids. The CDR3 bases are TGTGCCAGCAGTTTCGGGCCGTTAGACTATGGCTACACCTTC. This sequence encodes CASSFGPLDYGYTF.

This chain joins TRBV3-1 and TRBJ1-2, with D unresolved. The germline V and J ends were trimmed by 0 bases and 4 bases, with 12 bases remaining between them. CDR3 length: 15 amino acids. Germline CDR1 reads LGHDT; CDR2 reads YNNKEL (reference sequence). CDR3 loop: CASSQDAGIIYGYTF. The CDR3 DNA reads TGTGCCAGCAGCCAAGATGCGGGAATCATCTATGGCTACACCTTC.

This clonotype was seen many times. The chain employs TRBV7-2 and TRBJ2-5; D is unresolved. This CDR3 region has 15 residues. CDR1 and CDR2 (germline): SGHTA, FQGNSA. V was trimmed by 1 base and J by 5 bases, leaving 14 bases between them. As DNA, the CDR3 is TGTGCCAGCAGCTTAGAGAGACTTCCGCGGGAGACCCAGTACTTC. Translating gives CASSLERLPRETQYF.

Note on this clonotype: A clone one base away is much larger, so this may be a read error. V gene TRBV29-1 combines with J gene TRBJ2-7; possibly TRBD2 for D (7 bases). The CDR3 loop spans 14 amino acids. In germline, CDR1 is SQVTM, CDR2 ANQGSEA. The V end lost 7 bases, the J end lost 5 bases, and 21 bases lay between the germline ends. The CDR3 nucleotides are TGCAGCGCTGGGGGGGGCAGGAGAATTGACGAGCAGTACTTC. Translating gives CSAGGGRRIDEQYF.

Comment on this clonotype: This may be a read error: a much more frequent sequence differs by one nucleotide. The genes are TRBV5-1 and TRBJ2-5; D may be TRBD2 (6 bases). CDR1 is SGHRS and CDR2 is YFSETQ in the germline V gene. The CDR3 has 15 amino acids. V lost 0 bases to trimming and J lost 9 bases, with 18 bases between them. This CDR3 is CASSLGGSVRESQYF. The DNA for the CDR3 is TGCGCCAGCAGCTTGGGGGGCTCGGTTCGGGAGTCCCAGTACTTC.

This clonotype was seen many times. This chain connects TRBV28 to TRBJ1-1; the match to TRBD1 covers 10 bases. The CDR3 is 16 residues long. Germline trimming cut 7 bases from V and 2 bases from J; bases unmatched to any gene: 10. The germline gives CDR1 MDHEN, CDR2 SYDVKM. Here the CDR3 reads CASITRQGAGNTEAFF. The CDR3 DNA follows: TGTGCCAGCATCACTAGACAGGGGGCGGGTAACACTGAAGCTTTCTTT.

This clonotype was seen many times. The genes are TRBV12-3 or TRBV12-4 and TRBJ1-2; TRBD1 agrees at 8 bases. The J segment lost 5 bases and the V segment lost 1 base, leaving 6 bases of the junction unmatched. This CDR3 is built from 15 residues. The CDR3 region has the DNA TGTGCCAGCAGTTTAGGGGCAGGGGGCGGTTATGGCTACACCTTC. This encodes CASSLGAGGGYGYTF.

This clonotype came up many times. The rearrangement joins TRBV27 to TRBJ2-2, with TRBD2 matching over 13 bases. CDR1 is MNHEY and CDR2 is SMNVEV in the germline V gene (reference sequence). The CDR3 runs to 16 residues. V was pared by 6 bases and J by 9 bases, with 10 bases of the junction left unmatched. The CDR3 DNA reads as TGTGCCAGCAGGGAGGTGGGACTAGCGGGGTCGAGGGAGCTGTTTTTT. It is translated as CASREVGLAGSRELFF.

This clonotype was observed many times. The rearrangement uses TRBV6-1 and TRBJ2-2; 10 bases align to TRBD1. The CDR3 consists of 16 residues. Per germline, CDR1 MNHNS and CDR2 SASEGT. V lost 2 bases to trimming and J lost 4 bases; unmatched junction nucleotides: 4. CDR3 nucleotide sequence: TGTGCCAGCAGTGAAATCAGGACAGGGGGCACCGGGGAGCTGTTTTTT. This gives the protein CASSEIRTGGTGELFF.

This clonotype was detected many times. The V call is TRBV20-1, the J call TRBJ1-6, with 12 bases identical to TRBD1. Germline CDR1 is DFQATT and CDR2 is SNEGSKA (reference sequence). The CDR3 sequence is 15 residues long. V gave up 3 bases and J gave up 8 bases; unmatched junction bases: 5. CDR3 nucleotide sequence: TGCAGTGCTAGGGGACAGGGGGCAAGTTATTCACCCCTCCACTTT. It encodes CSARGQGASYSPLHF.

The gene calls are TRBV28 and TRBJ2-2; D is unclear. Trimming removed 3 bases from V and 1 base from J, with 15 bases in between. Germline CDR1 and CDR2: MDHEN and SYDVKM. The CDR3 totals 17 residues. CDR3 loop: CASSFNFQKLNTGELFF. The CDR3 nucleotides read TGTGCCAGCAGTTTCAACTTCCAAAAGTTGAACACCGGGGAGCTGTTTTTT. The full variable domain, completed using reference TRBV28 and TRBJ2-2, is DVKVTQSSRYLVKRTGEKVFLECVQDMDHENMFWYRQDPGLGLRLIYFSYDVKMKEKGDIPEGYSVSREKKERFSLILESASTNQTSMYLCASSFNFQKLNTGELFFGEGSRLTVL.

On this clonotype: Given a much more abundant clone one base away, this may be a read error. The chain carries TRBV30 and TRBJ1-5, with a weak D call TRBD1 (6 bases). Germline loops: CDR1 GTSNPN, CDR2 SVGIG (reference sequence). The CDR3 spans 17 residues. CDR3 protein: CACSALRGRHSNQPQHF. Written as DNA, the CDR3 is TGTGCCTGTAGTGCCCTTCGGGGGCGCCATAGCAATCAGCCCCAGCATTTT.

This clonotype was recorded at least ten times. The chain joins TRBV27 to TRBJ1-2, with D possibly being TRBD1 (5 bases). Trimming stripped 2 bases from V and 5 bases from J, with 15 bases between. This CDR3 contains 15 residues. Germline CDR1 MNHEY, CDR2 SMNVEV (reference sequence). This CDR3 is CASSLTAASGYGYTF. The CDR3 region has the DNA TGTGCCAGCAGTTTAACGGCTGCTTCAGGGTATGGCTACACCTTC.

The gene calls are TRBV30 and TRBJ2-7, with D tentatively TRBD2 (5 bases). The CDR3 sequence is 12 residues long. Per germline, CDR1 GTSNPN and CDR2 SVGIG (reference sequence). The germline V and J ends were trimmed by 2 bases and 2 bases, with 7 bases remaining between them. In DNA form, the CDR3 reads TGTGCCTGGAGTTCCGGGACCTACGAGCAGTACTTC. Translated, it gives CAWSSGTYEQYF. Combining the CDR3 with reference TRBV30 and TRBJ2-7 gives the whole variable domain SQTIHQWPATLVQPVGSPLSLECTVEGTSNPNLYWYRQAAGRGLQLLFYSVGIGQISSEVPQNLSASRPQDRQFILSSKKLLLSDSGFYLCAWSSGTYEQYFGPGTRLTVT.